These T cell receptor beta chains were read from a single sample in a study of blood T cell repertoires in COVID-19. TCRdb's copy holds only in-frame clones and misses some; the assay was immunoSEQ multiplex PCR. The data contain 92,000 or so clones, approximately 79% of them seen just once; the ten biggest clones take up over 13%. The material sequenced was peripheral blood. Receptors originate from a woman over 75 with acute or convalescent COVID-19. Both conserved end residues are trimmed from each CDR3. Each record gives: CDR3 protein, J gene, V gene, clone size, CDR3 length. Size is stated for part of the rows, as once, few or many counts, or as a class when the clone is expanded.

ASSPGQNNEQF | TRBJ2-1 | TRBV7-9 | - | 11
AITDTSGGYNEQF | TRBJ2-1 | TRBV10-3 | - | 13
ASSQGITSSPQH | TRBJ1-5 | TRBV4-1 | - | 12
ASGSRTGMGTGELF | TRBJ2-2 | TRBV12-5 | - | 14
ASSLMAATGTQY | TRBJ2-3 | TRBV5-4 | once | 12
ASSLGRGALNTEAF | TRBJ1-1 | TRBV19 | - | 14
ASSSVVSGNTIY | TRBJ1-3 | TRBV27 | - | 12
ASSEAGTGGGYT | TRBJ1-2 | TRBV6-1 | - | 12
ASSLVHRRLSYEQY | TRBJ2-7 | TRBV7-8 | once | 14
SVRGAF | TRBJ1-1 | TRBV20-1 | - | 6
ASSSGLATNEKLF | TRBJ1-4 | TRBV5-1 | - | 13
AISDHRSEKLF | TRBJ1-4 | TRBV10-3 | - | 11
ASSYSAGGFYGYT | TRBJ1-2 | TRBV6-2/TRBV6-3 | - | 13
ASSLQTGGGYEQY | TRBJ2-7 | TRBV7-9 | - | 13
ASSPGTGANYGYT | TRBJ1-2 | TRBV6-5 | - | 13
ASSEVFGGRGKKSTEAF | TRBJ1-1 | TRBV6-1 | - | 17
ASSLALVSEQF | TRBJ2-1 | TRBV7-2 | - | 11
ASSHGGAYEQY | TRBJ2-7 | TRBV27 | - | 11
ASSRGQGAEKLF | TRBJ1-4 | TRBV5-1 | few | 12
ASSYGWRGESF | TRBJ1-1 | TRBV28 | few | 11
ASSKPGTGNYGYT | TRBJ1-2 | TRBV6-1 | - | 13
ASSWSNNYGYT | TRBJ1-2 | TRBV5-4 | - | 11
ASSPGLAGADEQY | TRBJ2-7 | TRBV18 | - | 13
ATSRGQFENQPQH | TRBJ1-5 | TRBV15 | - | 13
ASSPPGGTNYGYT | TRBJ1-2 | TRBV18 | - | 13
ARGALNEKLF | TRBJ1-4 | TRBV2 | once | 10
ASSPPVHLNQPQH | TRBJ1-5 | TRBV18 | - | 13